This T cell receptor beta chain was identified during a study of blood T cells in healthy people across ages (dated by TCRdb to between 2014 and 2016). Background for the entire study: Template switching captured roughly one uniquely barcoded TCR beta cDNA molecule per two T cells in model experiments. Donors were grouped into four age groups: young (average approximately 16 years), middle-aged (around 39), aged (approximately 67) and long-lived (about 90). The study measured age-related changes in TCR beta repertoire diversity using deep sequencing normalized with unique cDNA molecular identifiers. Two additional independent replicas of 1 million unique cDNA reads from the same blood draw were analyzed for two donors (one aged 18 to 29 and one aged 80 or older). To avoid experimental bias, donors of different ages were spread randomly across the sequencing lanes. Broad study findings and their caveats: Since profiling was done on bulk unsorted PBMCs, naive and antigen-experienced compartments could not be conclusively compared. Compared with the aged group, the long-lived group had more naive CD4+ T cells, fewer expanded clones and increased TCR diversity, suggesting age selection. A strong correlation was found between observed TCR beta diversity and the percentage of naive T cells measured by flow cytometry. Observed TCR beta diversity per million T cells fell roughly linearly with age, and a significant reduction was already apparent by age about 38. Total diversity estimates from one million sequenced T cells were considered lower bounds and underestimates. Because the CMV infection status of the donors was unknown, age-related changes in expanded clonotypes may potentially have been confounded.

Library preparation used 5' RACE. The sequencer was an Illumina HiSeq 2500. A second PCR of about 7 to 12 cycles was performed with a sample-barcoded 5' primer and a J-beta primer mix. A template-switch 5' adaptor carrying 12 random nucleotides introduced a unique molecular identifier onto each TCR beta cDNA molecule. Each sample yielded at least 2.5 million CDR3-containing paired-end reads. The Mint cDNA synthesis kit, primed by a TRBC-specific oligonucleotide, was used to synthesize first-strand cDNA from all RNA. Following uracil-DNA glycosylase treatment, a first 18-cycle PCR with universal primers M1SS and BC2_uni_R was performed on all cDNA. The original pipeline was this. For normalization, 1 million high-quality reads, each with a distinct molecular identifier, were randomly selected from each sample. Instead of being binned into consensus sequences, reads that shared molecular identifiers were thrown out. MiTCR, run with a Q25 quality threshold and the strictest error-elimination algorithm, handled CDR3 identification, clonotype clustering and error correction. Lower-bound total TCR beta diversity was estimated with a nonparametric unseen species model using Euler transformation. Using fastp at Q25 and MiXCR, TCRdb reprocessed the public reads and kept productive beta chains. Here each entry gathers all rows of one CDR3 protein and keeps the most common genes and DNA. It is TCRdb's table, rather than the study itself, that gives the V and J calls and clone size. The sample contains some 1.6 million distinct CDR3 sequences, 30% to 40% of them found a single time. About 11% of the sample rests with the top ten.

The roughly 38 donors, aged about 6 to 100 years, were systemically healthy Caucasian individuals from Russia. Each donor gave ten milliliters of peripheral blood, drawn into EDTA-treated Vacutainer tubes. Ficoll-Paque density-gradient centrifugation was used to isolate PBMCs, with at least 6.5 million per sample. Trizol reagent was used to extract total RNA from PBMCs, with at least 6 micrograms per sample. For every donor, an aliquot of PBMCs went through flow cytometry to measure the percentages of naive CD45RAhigh/CD27high T cells. This clonotype was seen more than once but under ten times. This clone's antigen is unknown. Qualities for individual bases were not recorded, and no much larger clone is one base off. Deletion took 3 bases off V and 4 bases off J, with a span of 13 bases between the germline ends. The CDR3 starts with the cysteine, ends with the phenylalanine, and has 14 residues. This entry keeps only the CDR3 DNA: 42 bases, framed from base 1. Reading the germline V gene gives CDR1 SGHDT and CDR2 YYEEEE.

The sample consisted of blood. The sequence joins TRBV5-6 to TRBJ1-2, with the D gene call left open. The clonotype was recovered from a woman aged 25 to 45 in good health. The nucleotides are TGTGCCAGCAGCTATAAAGGATCAAGCTATGGCTACACCTTC. This is translated as CASSYKGSSYGYTF.